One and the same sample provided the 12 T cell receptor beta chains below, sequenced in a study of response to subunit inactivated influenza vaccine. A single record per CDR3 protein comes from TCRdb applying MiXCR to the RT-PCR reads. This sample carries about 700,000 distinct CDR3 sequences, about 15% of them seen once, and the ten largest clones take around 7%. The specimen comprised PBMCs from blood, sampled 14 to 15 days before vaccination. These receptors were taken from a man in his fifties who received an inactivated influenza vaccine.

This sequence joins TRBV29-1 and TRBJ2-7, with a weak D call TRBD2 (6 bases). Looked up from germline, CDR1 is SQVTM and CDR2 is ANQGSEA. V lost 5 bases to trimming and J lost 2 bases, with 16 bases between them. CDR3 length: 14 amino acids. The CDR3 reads CSVYGGSTTYEQYF. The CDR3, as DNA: TGCAGCGTTTACGGGGGATCAACTACCTACGAGCAGTACTTC.

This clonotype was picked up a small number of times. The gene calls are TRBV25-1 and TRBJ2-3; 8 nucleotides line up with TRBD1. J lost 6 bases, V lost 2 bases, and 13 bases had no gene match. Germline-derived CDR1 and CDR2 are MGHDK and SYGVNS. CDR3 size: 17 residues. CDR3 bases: TGTGCCAGCAGTGAACTAGGACAGGGCAGGTCTAGGGATACGCAGTATTTT. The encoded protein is CASSELGQGRSRDTQYF.

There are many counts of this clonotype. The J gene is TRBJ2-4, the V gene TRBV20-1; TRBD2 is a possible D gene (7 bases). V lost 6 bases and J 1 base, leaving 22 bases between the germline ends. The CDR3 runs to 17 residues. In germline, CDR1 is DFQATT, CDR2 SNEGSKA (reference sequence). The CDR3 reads CSARGTLREAAKNIQYF. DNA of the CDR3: TGCAGTGCAAGGGGGACTCTCCGGGAGGCGGCCAAAAACATTCAGTACTTC.

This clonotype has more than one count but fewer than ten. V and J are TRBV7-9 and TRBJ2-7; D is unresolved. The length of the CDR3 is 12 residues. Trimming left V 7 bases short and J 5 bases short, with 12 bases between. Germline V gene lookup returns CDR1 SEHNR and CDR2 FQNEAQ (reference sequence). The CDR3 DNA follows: TGTGCCAGCAACCGGGCCCCCCACGAGCAGTACTTC. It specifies CASNRAPHEQYF.

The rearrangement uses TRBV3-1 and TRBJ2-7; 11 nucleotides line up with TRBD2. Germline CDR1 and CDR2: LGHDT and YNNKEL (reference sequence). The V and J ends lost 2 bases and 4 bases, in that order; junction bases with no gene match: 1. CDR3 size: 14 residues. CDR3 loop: CASSQTSGGYEQYF. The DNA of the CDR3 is TGTGCCAGCAGCCAAACTAGCGGGGGATACGAGCAGTACTTC.

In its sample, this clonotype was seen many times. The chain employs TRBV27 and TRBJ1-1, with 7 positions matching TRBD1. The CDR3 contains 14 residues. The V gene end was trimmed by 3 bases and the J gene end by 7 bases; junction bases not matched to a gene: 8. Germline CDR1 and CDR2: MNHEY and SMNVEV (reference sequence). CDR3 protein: CASSFRAGGGEAFF. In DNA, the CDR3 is TGTGCCAGCAGTTTCCGGGCAGGGGGTGGTGAAGCTTTCTTT.

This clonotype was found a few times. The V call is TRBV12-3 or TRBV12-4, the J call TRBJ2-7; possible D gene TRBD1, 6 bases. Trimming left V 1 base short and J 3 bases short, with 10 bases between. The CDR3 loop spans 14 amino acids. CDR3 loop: CASSLDRTDYEQYF. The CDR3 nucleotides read TGTGCCAGCAGTTTAGATCGGACAGACTACGAGCAGTACTTC.

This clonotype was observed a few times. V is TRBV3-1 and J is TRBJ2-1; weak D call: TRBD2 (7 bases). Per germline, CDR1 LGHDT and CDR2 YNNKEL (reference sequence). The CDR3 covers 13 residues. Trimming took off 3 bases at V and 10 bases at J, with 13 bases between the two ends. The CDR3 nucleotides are TGTGCCAGCAGCCACCCCGGGGGGCACGAGCAGTTCTTC. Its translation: CASSHPGGHEQFF.

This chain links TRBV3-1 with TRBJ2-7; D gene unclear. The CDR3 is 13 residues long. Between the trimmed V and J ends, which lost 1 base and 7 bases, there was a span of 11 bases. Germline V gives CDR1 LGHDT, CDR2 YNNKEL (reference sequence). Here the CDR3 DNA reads TGTGCCAGCAGCCAAGCGACCTACCCTGAGCAGTACTTC. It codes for CASSQATYPEQYF.

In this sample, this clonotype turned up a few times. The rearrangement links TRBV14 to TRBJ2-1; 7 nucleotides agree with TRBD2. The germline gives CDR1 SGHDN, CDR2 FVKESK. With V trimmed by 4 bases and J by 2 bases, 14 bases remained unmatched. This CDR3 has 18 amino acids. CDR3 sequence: CASSPYSSGLVPYNEQFF. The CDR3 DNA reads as TGTGCCAGCAGCCCCTATTCTAGCGGATTAGTTCCCTACAATGAGCAGTTCTTC.

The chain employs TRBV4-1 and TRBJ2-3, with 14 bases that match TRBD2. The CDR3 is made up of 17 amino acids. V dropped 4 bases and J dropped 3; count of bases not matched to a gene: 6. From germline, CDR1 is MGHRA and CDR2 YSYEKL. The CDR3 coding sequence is TGCGCCAGCAGCCCTGGACTAGCGGGAGGTAGGACAGATACGCAGTATTTT. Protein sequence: CASSPGLAGGRTDTQYF.

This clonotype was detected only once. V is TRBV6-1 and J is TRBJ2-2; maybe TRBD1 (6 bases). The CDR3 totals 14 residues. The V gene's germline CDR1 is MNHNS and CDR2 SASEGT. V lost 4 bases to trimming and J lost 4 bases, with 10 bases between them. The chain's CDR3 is CASSGTGSTGELFF. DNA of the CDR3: TGTGCCAGCAGTGGAACAGGGTCCACCGGGGAGCTGTTTTTT.